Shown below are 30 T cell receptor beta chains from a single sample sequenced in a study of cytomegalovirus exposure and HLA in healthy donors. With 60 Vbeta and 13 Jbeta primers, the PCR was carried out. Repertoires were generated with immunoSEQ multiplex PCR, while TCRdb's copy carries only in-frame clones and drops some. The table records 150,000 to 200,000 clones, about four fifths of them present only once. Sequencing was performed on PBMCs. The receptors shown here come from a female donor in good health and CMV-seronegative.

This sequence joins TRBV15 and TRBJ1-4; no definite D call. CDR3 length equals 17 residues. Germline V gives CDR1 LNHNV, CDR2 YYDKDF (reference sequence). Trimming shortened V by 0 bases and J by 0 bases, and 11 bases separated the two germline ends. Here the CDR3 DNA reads TGTGCCACCAGCAGAGAGGCAGGTGATGCAACTAATGAAAAACTGTTTTTT. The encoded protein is CATSREAGDATNEKLFF.

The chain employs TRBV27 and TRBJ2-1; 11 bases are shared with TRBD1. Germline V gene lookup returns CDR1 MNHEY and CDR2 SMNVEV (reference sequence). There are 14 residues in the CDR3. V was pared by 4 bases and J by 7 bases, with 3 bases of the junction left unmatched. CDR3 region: CASSWTGGRNEQFF. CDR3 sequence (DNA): TGTGCCAGCAGTTGGACAGGGGGCAGGAATGAGCAGTTCTTC.

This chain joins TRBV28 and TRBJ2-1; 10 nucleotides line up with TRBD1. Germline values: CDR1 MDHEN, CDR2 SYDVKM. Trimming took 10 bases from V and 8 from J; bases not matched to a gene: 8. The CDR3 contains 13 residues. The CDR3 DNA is TGTGCCACAGGGACAGGGGAGTTATATGAGCAGTTCTTC. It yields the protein CATGTGELYEQFF.

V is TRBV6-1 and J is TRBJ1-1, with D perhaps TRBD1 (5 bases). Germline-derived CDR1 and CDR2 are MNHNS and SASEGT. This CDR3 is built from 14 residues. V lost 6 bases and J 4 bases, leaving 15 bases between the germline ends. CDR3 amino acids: CASRSGGGSTEAFF. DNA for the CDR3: TGTGCCAGCAGATCGGGGGGAGGAAGCACTGAAGCTTTCTTT.

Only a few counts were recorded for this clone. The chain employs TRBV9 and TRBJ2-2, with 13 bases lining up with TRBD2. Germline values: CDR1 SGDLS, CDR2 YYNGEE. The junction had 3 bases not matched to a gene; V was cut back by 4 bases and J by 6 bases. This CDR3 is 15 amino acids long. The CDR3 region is CASSLTSGGAGELFF. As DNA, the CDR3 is TGTGCCAGCAGCCTAACTAGCGGGGGGGCCGGGGAGCTGTTTTTT.

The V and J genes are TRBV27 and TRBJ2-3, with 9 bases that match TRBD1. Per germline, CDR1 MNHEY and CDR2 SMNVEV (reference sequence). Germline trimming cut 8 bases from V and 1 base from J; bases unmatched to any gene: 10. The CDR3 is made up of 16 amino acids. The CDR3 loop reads CASGTGSGTRTDTQYF. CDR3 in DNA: TGTGCCAGCGGGACAGGGAGTGGGACCCGCACAGATACGCAGTATTTT.

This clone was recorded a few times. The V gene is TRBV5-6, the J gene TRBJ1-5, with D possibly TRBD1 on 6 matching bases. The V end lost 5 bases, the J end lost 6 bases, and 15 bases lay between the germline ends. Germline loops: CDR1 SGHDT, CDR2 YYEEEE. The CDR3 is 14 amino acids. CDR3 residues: CASSLQGRGQPQHF. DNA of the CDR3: TGTGCCAGCAGTCTGCAGGGGAGGGGTCAGCCCCAGCATTTT.

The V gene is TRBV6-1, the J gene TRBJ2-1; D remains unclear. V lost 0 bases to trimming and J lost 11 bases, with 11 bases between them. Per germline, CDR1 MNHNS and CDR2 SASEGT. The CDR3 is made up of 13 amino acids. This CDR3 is CASSEAFQAKQFF. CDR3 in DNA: TGTGCCAGCAGTGAAGCTTTCCAGGCTAAGCAGTTCTTC.

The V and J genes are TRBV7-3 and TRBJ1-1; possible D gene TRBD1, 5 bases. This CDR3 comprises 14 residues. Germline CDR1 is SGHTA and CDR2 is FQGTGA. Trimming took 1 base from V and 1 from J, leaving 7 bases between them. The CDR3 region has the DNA TGTGCCAGCAGCTTAAGGGGCCCGAACACTGAAGCTTTCTTT. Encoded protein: CASSLRGPNTEAFF. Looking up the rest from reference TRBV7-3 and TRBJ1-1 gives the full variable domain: GAGVSQTPSNKVTEKGKYVELRCDPISGHTALYWYRQSLGQGPEFLIYFQGTGAADDSGLPNDRFFAVRPEGSVSTLKIQRTERGDSAVYLCASSLRGPNTEAFFGQGTRLTVV.

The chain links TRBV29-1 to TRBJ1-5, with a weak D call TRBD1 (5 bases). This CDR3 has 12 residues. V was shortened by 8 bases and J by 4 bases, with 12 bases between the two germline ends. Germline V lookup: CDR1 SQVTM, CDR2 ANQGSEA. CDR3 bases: TGCAGCTCTAAGGAGGGGAATCAGCCCCAGCATTTT. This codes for CSSKEGNQPQHF.

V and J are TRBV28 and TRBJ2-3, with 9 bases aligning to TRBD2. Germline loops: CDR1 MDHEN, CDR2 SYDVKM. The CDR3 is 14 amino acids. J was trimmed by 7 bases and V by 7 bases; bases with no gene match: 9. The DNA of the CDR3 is TGTGCCAGCAATCGGGCTAGCGGGATCCATACGCAGTATTTT. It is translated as CASNRASGIHTQYF.

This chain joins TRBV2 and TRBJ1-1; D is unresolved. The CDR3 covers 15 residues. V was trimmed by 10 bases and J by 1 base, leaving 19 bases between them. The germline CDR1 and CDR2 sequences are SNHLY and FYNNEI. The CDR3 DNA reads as TGTGCCAACGAAGAACGGGGATCTGCGAACACTGAAGCTTTCTTT. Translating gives CANEERGSANTEAFF. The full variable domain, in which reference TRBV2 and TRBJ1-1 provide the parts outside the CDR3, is EPEVTQTPSHQVTQMGQEVILRCVPISNHLYFYWYRQILGQKVEFLVSFYNNEISEKSEIFDDQFSVERPDGSNFTLKIRSTKLEDSAMYFCANEERGSANTEAFFGQGTRLTVV.

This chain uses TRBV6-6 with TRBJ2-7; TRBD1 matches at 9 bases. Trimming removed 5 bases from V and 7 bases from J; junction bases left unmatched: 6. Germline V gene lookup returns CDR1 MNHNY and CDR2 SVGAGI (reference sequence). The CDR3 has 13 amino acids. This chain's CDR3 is CASSRGQGGEQYF. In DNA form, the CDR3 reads TGTGCCAGCAGTCGGGGACAGGGTGGAGAGCAGTACTTC.

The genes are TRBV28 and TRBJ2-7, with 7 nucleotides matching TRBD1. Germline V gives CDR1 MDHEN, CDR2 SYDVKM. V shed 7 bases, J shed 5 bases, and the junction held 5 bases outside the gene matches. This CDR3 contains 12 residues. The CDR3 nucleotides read TGTGCCAGCACGACAGGGTTGGACGAGCAGTACTTC. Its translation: CASTTGLDEQYF.

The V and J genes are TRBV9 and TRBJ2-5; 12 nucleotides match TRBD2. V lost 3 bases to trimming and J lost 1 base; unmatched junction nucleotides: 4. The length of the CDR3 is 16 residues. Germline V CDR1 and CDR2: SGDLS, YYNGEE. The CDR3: CASSATSGGGQETQYF. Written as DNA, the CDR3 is TGTGCCAGCAGCGCGACTAGCGGGGGAGGCCAAGAGACCCAGTACTTC.

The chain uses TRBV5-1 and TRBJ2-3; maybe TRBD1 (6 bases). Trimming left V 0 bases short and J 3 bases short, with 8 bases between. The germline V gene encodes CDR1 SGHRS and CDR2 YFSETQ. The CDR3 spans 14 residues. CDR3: CASSLGQDTDTQYF. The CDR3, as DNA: TGCGCCAGCAGCTTGGGACAGGATACAGATACGCAGTATTTT.

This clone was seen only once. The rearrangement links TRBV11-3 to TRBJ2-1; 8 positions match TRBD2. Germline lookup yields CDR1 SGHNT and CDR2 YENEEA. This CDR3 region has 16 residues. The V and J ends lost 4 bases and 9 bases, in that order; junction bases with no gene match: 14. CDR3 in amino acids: CASSSYPGLGGGEQFF. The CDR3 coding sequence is TGTGCCAGCAGCTCGTATCCGGGACTAGGCGGTGGTGAGCAGTTCTTC.

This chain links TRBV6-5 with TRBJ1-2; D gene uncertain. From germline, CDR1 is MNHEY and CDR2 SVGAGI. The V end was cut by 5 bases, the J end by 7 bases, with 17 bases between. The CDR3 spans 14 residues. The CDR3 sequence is CASSTPGRVRGYTF. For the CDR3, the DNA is TGTGCCAGCAGTACCCCGGGGAGGGTTCGTGGCTACACCTTC.

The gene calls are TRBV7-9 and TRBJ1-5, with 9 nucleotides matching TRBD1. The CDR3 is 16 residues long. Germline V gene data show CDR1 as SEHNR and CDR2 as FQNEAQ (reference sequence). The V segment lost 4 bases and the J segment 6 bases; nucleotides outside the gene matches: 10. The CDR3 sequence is CASSSAGTGMVQPQHF. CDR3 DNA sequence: TGTGCCAGCAGCTCCGCCGGGACAGGGATGGTTCAGCCCCAGCATTTT.

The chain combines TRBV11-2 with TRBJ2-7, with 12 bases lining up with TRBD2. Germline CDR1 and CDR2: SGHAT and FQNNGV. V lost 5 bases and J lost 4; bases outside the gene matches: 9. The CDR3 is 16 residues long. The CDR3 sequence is CASSPASGRAFYEQYF. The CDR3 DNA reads TGTGCCAGCAGCCCCGCTAGCGGGAGGGCCTTTTACGAGCAGTACTTC. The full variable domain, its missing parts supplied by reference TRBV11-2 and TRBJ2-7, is EAGVAQSPRYKIIEKRQSVAFWCNPISGHATLYWYQQILGQGPKLLIQFQNNGVVDDSQLPKDRFSAERLKGVDSTLKIQPAKLEDSAVYLCASSPASGRAFYEQYFGPGTRLTVT.

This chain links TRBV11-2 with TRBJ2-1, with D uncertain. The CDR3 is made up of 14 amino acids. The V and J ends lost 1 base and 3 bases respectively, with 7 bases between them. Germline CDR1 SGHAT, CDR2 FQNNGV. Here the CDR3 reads CASSLVFSYNEQFF. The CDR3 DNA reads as TGTGCCAGCAGCTTAGTCTTCAGCTACAATGAGCAGTTCTTC.

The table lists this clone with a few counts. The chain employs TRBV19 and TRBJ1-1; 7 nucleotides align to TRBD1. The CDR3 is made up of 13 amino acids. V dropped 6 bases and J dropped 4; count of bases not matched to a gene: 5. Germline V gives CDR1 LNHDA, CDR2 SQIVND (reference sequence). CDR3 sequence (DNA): TGTGCCAGTAGACTTCAGGGGGGCACTGAAGCTTTCTTT. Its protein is CASRLQGGTEAFF.

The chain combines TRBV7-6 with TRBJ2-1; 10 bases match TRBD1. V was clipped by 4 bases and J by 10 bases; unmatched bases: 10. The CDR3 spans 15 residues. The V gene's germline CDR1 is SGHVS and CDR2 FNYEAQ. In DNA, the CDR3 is TGTGCCAGCAGCTCTCCCGGGACAGGGGTTTGGGAGCAGTTCTTC. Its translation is CASSSPGTGVWEQFF.

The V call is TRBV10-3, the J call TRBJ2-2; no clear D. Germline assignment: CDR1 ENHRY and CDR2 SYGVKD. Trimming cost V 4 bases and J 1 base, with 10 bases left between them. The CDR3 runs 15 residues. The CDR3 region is CAISGWAGNTGELFF. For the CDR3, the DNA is TGTGCCATCAGTGGGTGGGCAGGGAACACCGGGGAGCTGTTTTTT.

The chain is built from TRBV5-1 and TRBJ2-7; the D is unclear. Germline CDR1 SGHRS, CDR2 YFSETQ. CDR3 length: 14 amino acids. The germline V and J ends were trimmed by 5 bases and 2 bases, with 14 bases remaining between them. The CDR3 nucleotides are TGCGCCAGCAGGCCCCTGATTGCGGCCTACGAGCAGTACTTC. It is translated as CASRPLIAAYEQYF. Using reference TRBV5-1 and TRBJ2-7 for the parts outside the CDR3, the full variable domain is KAGVTQTPRYLIKTRGQQVTLSCSPISGHRSVSWYQQTPGQGLQFLFEYFSETQRNKGNFPGRFSGRQFSNSRSEMNVSTLELGDSALYLCASRPLIAAYEQYFGPGTRLTVT.

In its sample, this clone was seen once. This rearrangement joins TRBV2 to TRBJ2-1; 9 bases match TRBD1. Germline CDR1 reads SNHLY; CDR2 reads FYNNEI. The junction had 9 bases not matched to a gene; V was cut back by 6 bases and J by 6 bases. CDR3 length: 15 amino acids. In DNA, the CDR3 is TGTGCCAGCAGGGGGGGAGACAGGGGGTCCAATGAGCAGTTCTTC. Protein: CASRGGDRGSNEQFF.

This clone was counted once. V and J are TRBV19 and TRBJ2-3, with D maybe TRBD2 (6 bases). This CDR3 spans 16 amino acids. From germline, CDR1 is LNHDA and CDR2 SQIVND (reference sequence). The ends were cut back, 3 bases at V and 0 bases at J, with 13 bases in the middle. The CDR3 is CASSMVADISTDTQYF. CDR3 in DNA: TGTGCCAGTAGTATGGTAGCGGACATAAGCACAGATACGCAGTATTTT.

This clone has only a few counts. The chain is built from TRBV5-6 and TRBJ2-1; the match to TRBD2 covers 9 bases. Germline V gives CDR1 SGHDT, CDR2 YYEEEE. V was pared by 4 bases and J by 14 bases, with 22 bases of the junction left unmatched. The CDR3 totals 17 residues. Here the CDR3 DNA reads TGTGCCAGCAGCGCGTACGGAGCTAGCGGGAAAGACGCCAGAGAGTTCTTC. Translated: CASSAYGASGKDAREFF.

The CDR3 loop is CASKSSGNFVDTQYF. The CDR3 bases are TGTGCCAGCAAATCTAGCGGGAATTTTGTAGATACGCAGTATTTT. The chain has TRBV28 and TRBJ2-3; the match to TRBD2 covers 9 bases. CDR1 and CDR2 from the germline V gene are MDHEN and SYDVKM. J lost 5 bases, V lost 7 bases, and 10 bases had no gene match. CDR3 length equals 15 residues.

CDR3 in amino acids: CASRQTALLEKLFF. The DNA for the CDR3 is TGTGCCAGCAGACAGACGGCTCTTTTAGAAAAACTGTTTTTT. This chain links TRBV27 with TRBJ1-4; D is undetermined. V lost 6 bases and J 8 bases, leaving 16 bases between the germline ends. The germline V gene has CDR1 MNHEY and CDR2 SMNVEV (reference sequence). The CDR3 length is 14 residues.